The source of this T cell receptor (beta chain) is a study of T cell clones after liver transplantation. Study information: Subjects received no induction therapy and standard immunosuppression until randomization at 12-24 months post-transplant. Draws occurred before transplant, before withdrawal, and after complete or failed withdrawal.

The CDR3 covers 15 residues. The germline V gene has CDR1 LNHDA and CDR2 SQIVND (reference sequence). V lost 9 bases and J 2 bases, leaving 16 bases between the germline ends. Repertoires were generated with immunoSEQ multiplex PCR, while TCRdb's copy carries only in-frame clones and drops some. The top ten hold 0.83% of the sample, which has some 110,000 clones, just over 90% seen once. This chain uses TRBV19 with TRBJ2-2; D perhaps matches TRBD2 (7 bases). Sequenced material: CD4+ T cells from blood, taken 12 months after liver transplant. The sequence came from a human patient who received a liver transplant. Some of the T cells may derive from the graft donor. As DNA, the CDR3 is TGTGCCAGCGGCCCGGGGGGCTTAAACACCGGGGAGCTGTTTTTT. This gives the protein CASGPGGLNTGELFF.